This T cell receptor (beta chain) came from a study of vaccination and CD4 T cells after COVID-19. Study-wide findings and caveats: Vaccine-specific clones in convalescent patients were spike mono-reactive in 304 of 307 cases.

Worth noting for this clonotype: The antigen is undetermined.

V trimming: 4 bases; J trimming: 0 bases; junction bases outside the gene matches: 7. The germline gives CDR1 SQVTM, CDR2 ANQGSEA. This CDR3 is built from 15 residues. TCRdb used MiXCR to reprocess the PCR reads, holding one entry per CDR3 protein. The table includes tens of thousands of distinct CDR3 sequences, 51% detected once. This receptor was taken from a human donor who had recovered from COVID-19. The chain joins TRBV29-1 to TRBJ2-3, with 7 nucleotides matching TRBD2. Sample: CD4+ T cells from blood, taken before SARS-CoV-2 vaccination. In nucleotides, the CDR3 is TGCAGCGTTGGGGGGGGTAGGAGAAGCACAGATACGCAGTATTTT. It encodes CSVGGGRRSTDTQYF.